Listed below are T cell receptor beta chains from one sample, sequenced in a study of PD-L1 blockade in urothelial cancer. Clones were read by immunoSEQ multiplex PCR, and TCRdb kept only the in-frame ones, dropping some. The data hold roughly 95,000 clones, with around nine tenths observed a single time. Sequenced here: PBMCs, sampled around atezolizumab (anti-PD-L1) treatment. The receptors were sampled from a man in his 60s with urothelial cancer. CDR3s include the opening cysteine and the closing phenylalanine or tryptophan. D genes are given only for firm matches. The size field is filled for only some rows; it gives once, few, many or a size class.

DNA: TGTGCCAGCAGCCAAGGGACAGGATCCCTCTATGGCTACACCTTC
CDR3: CASSQGTGSLYGYTF
J: TRBJ1-2
size: -
length: 15
D: TRBD1
V: TRBV4-2

DNA: TGTGCCAGCAGTACAGGGAACTATGGCTACACCTTC
CDR3: CASSTGNYGYTF
J: TRBJ1-2
size: -
length: 12
D: -
V: TRBV28

DNA: TGTGCCAGTAGTAAGACAGGGGCTAGCGGGAGAAATGAGCAGTTCTTC
CDR3: CASSKTGASGRNEQFF
J: TRBJ2-1
size: -
length: 16
D: TRBD2
V: TRBV19

DNA: TGCACCAGCAGCCCGACTAGCGGGAGGACAGATACGCAGTATTTT
CDR3: CTSSPTSGRTDTQYF
J: TRBJ2-3
size: -
length: 15
D: -
V: TRBV1

DNA: TGTGCCAGCAGCCCGGGGAGGGAAGCTAACTATGGCTACACCTTC
CDR3: CASSPGREANYGYTF
J: TRBJ1-2
size: -
length: 15
D: -
V: TRBV7-8

DNA: TGTGCCAGCAGCTTATATCGGGGGGACTACGAGCAGTACTTC
CDR3: CASSLYRGDYEQYF
J: TRBJ2-7
size: -
length: 14
D: TRBD2
V: TRBV7-2

DNA: TGCGCCAGCAGCCAAGATAGGGGCAGGTTCTACGAGCAGTACTTC
CDR3: CASSQDRGRFYEQYF
J: TRBJ2-7
size: -
length: 15
D: -
V: TRBV4-3

DNA: TGCGCCAGCAGTGAGTCCCTAACGAGGGCCGGGGAGCTGTTTTTT
CDR3: CASSESLTRAGELFF
J: TRBJ2-2
size: -
length: 15
D: -
V: TRBV10-1

DNA: TGTGCCTGGAATCCAGGGAGGAGCACTGAAGCTTTCTTT
CDR3: CAWNPGRSTEAFF
J: TRBJ1-1
size: once
length: 13
D: -
V: TRBV30

DNA: TGTGCCAGCAGTCCTACAGGGTGGGCTAATGAAAAACTGTTTTTT
CDR3: CASSPTGWANEKLFF
J: TRBJ1-4
size: -
length: 15
D: -
V: TRBV2

DNA: TGTGCCAGCTCACCATCCCCAGATGAAAAACTGTTTTTT
CDR3: CASSPSPDEKLFF
J: TRBJ1-4
size: -
length: 13
D: -
V: TRBV18

DNA: TGTGCCAGCAGCTTAAGGCAGCGGGGACCAAACACCGGGGAGCTGTTTTTT
CDR3: CASSLRQRGPNTGELFF
J: TRBJ2-2
size: -
length: 17
D: TRBD2
V: TRBV7-2

DNA: TGCGCCAGCAGCTTGGAAACAGGGCCAAATGAGCAGTACTTC
CDR3: CASSLETGPNEQYF
J: TRBJ2-7
size: -
length: 14
D: -
V: TRBV5-1

DNA: TGTGCCAGCAGTCAACAGTTTGGAAACACCATATATTTT
CDR3: CASSQQFGNTIYF
J: TRBJ1-3
size: -
length: 13
D: -
V: TRBV6-1

DNA: TGTGCCAGTAGTATAGATTGGGACAGGGGGCTGGACGAGCAGTACTTC
CDR3: CASSIDWDRGLDEQYF
J: TRBJ2-7
size: -
length: 16
D: TRBD1
V: TRBV19

DNA: TGTGCCAGCAGCGCACAGGGGGCATTTGGCTATGGCTACACCTTC
CDR3: CASSAQGAFGYGYTF
J: TRBJ1-2
size: -
length: 15
D: TRBD1
V: TRBV9

DNA: TGTGCCAGCTCACCAGCCCAGTACAATGAGCAGTTCTTC
CDR3: CASSPAQYNEQFF
J: TRBJ2-1
size: -
length: 13
D: -
V: TRBV18

DNA: TGTGCCAGCAGCTTACTAAATGAGCAGTTCTTC
CDR3: CASSLLNEQFF
J: TRBJ2-1
size: -
length: 11
D: -
V: TRBV7-2

DNA: TGCGCCAGCAGCTTGGCAGGGATCAGCTCCTACGAGCAGTACTTC
CDR3: CASSLAGISSYEQYF
J: TRBJ2-7
size: once
length: 15
D: -
V: TRBV5-1

DNA: TGTGCCAGCAGTTCTAGCTACGCAGGACAGGGGTCCTACGAGCAGTACTTC
CDR3: CASSSSYAGQGSYEQYF
J: TRBJ2-7
size: -
length: 17
D: TRBD1
V: TRBV28

DNA: TGTGCCGGTCATCCATCCCGGCAGGACACTGAAGCTTTCTTT
CDR3: CAGHPSRQDTEAFF
J: TRBJ1-1
size: -
length: 14
D: -
V: TRBV2

DNA: TGTGCCAGCAGTGAAAGGGACACCGGAGAGCAGTACTTC
CDR3: CASSERDTGEQYF
J: TRBJ2-7
size: -
length: 13
D: -
V: TRBV2

DNA: TGTGCCACCCGTGGGGCTGCCTACGAGCAGTACTTC
CDR3: CATRGAAYEQYF
J: TRBJ2-7
size: -
length: 12
D: -
V: TRBV6-1

DNA: TGCGCCAGCAGCTCGGACAGCCCCGACACCGGGGAGCTGTTTTTT
CDR3: CASSSDSPDTGELFF
J: TRBJ2-2
size: -
length: 15
D: -
V: TRBV5-1

DNA: TGCGCCAGCAGCACCCGAGCGGGAGGGTTGAACACCGGGGAGCTGTTTTTT
CDR3: CASSTRAGGLNTGELFF
J: TRBJ2-2
size: -
length: 17
D: TRBD2
V: TRBV5-1

DNA: TGCGCCAGCAGCTCTGGGACAGCTGCAACTAATGAAAAACTGTTTTTT
CDR3: CASSSGTAATNEKLFF
J: TRBJ1-4
size: -
length: 16
D: TRBD1
V: TRBV5-1

DNA: TGCGCCAGCAGCTTGAACACAGGGGAGACAGAGACCCAGTACTTC
CDR3: CASSLNTGETETQYF
J: TRBJ2-5
size: once
length: 15
D: TRBD1
V: TRBV5-1

DNA: TGTGCCAGCACCCCCGACTTTAGTCGACTAGGGAGCACAGATACGCAGTATTTT
CDR3: CASTPDFSRLGSTDTQYF
J: TRBJ2-3
size: -
length: 18
D: -
V: TRBV27

DNA: TGTGCCAGCAGTTCGCGACAGACAGATACGCAGTATTTT
CDR3: CASSSRQTDTQYF
J: TRBJ2-3
size: -
length: 13
D: -
V: TRBV28

DNA: TGTGCCACCAGCAGAGATGTACAGGGTAGCGACGAGCAGTACTTC
CDR3: CATSRDVQGSDEQYF
J: TRBJ2-7
size: -
length: 15
D: -
V: TRBV15

DNA: TGTGCCAGCAGCTTATCTTGGGGGCAGAGCTACGAGCAGTACTTC
CDR3: CASSLSWGQSYEQYF
J: TRBJ2-7
size: few
length: 15
D: -
V: TRBV7-2

DNA: TGTGCCAGCAGCTTTGCCAGGACAGACGAGCAGTACTTC
CDR3: CASSFARTDEQYF
J: TRBJ2-7
size: -
length: 13
D: -
V: TRBV7-2

DNA: TGTGCCAGCTCAACTTGGACAGGGGACGATGAGCAGTTCTTC
CDR3: CASSTWTGDDEQFF
J: TRBJ2-1
size: once
length: 14
D: TRBD1
V: TRBV18

DNA: TGTGCCAGCACCCGGGGGAGCTCCTACAATGAGCAGTTCTTC
CDR3: CASTRGSSYNEQFF
J: TRBJ2-1
size: -
length: 14
D: -
V: TRBV6-5

DNA: TGTGCCAGCAGCGTAGCCGGGGGGGCCTATGGCTACACCTTC
CDR3: CASSVAGGAYGYTF
J: TRBJ1-2
size: -
length: 14
D: -
V: TRBV9

DNA: TGTGCCAGCAGCTTAGTTCTCCTAGCGGGCGAAGGAACTGAGCAGTTCTTC
CDR3: CASSLVLLAGEGTEQFF
J: TRBJ2-1
size: -
length: 17
D: TRBD2
V: TRBV7-6

DNA: TGTGCCAGCAGCTTAACCGCCGGGACAGGGCCCGAGCAGTACTTC
CDR3: CASSLTAGTGPEQYF
J: TRBJ2-7
size: -
length: 15
D: TRBD1
V: TRBV7-6

DNA: TGCGCCAGTCTAGGGGCCGGGGAGCTGTTTTTT
CDR3: CASLGAGELFF
J: TRBJ2-2
size: -
length: 11
D: -
V: TRBV5-1

DNA: TGTGCCAGCAACTCCGGGACAGCAGAAGCTTTCTTT
CDR3: CASNSGTAEAFF
J: TRBJ1-1
size: -
length: 12
D: TRBD1
V: TRBV5-6

DNA: TGTGCCATCAAGAAGACAGGGGGCGGAACTGAAGCTTTCTTT
CDR3: CAIKKTGGGTEAFF
J: TRBJ1-1
size: -
length: 14
D: TRBD1
V: TRBV10-3

DNA: TGTGCCAGCAGCATTTCCGGGACAGGGCCCTACGAGCAGTACTTC
CDR3: CASSISGTGPYEQYF
J: TRBJ2-7
size: -
length: 15
D: TRBD1
V: TRBV7-3

DNA: TGTGCCAGCAGCTCGACAGGGGAAAACACTGAAGCTTTCTTT
CDR3: CASSSTGENTEAFF
J: TRBJ1-1
size: few
length: 14
D: TRBD1
V: TRBV2

DNA: TGTGCCAGCAGCACCCTAAACAGAAACACTGAAGCTTTCTTT
CDR3: CASSTLNRNTEAFF
J: TRBJ1-1
size: -
length: 14
D: -
V: TRBV9

DNA: TGTGCCAGCAGCCCCCGGGGCACAGATACGCAGTATTTT
CDR3: CASSPRGTDTQYF
J: TRBJ2-3
size: -
length: 13
D: -
V: TRBV7-2

DNA: TGCGCCAGCAGCTCACCTGAGGAGACCCAGTACTTC
CDR3: CASSSPEETQYF
J: TRBJ2-5
size: -
length: 12
D: -
V: TRBV5-1

DNA: TGTGCCAGCAGTCTTCCACAGGGGGCAGGGACCAATCAGCCCCAGCATTTT
CDR3: CASSLPQGAGTNQPQHF
J: TRBJ1-5
size: -
length: 17
D: TRBD1
V: TRBV28

DNA: TGTGCCAGCCGGGACAGCTATAGCAATCAGCCCCAGCATTTT
CDR3: CASRDSYSNQPQHF
J: TRBJ1-5
size: -
length: 14
D: TRBD1
V: TRBV2

DNA: TGTGCCAGCAGTGAATCCCGGACAGGGGGCATAATGGAACAGCCCCAGCATTTT
CDR3: CASSESRTGGIMEQPQHF
J: TRBJ1-5
size: once
length: 18
D: TRBD1
V: TRBV2